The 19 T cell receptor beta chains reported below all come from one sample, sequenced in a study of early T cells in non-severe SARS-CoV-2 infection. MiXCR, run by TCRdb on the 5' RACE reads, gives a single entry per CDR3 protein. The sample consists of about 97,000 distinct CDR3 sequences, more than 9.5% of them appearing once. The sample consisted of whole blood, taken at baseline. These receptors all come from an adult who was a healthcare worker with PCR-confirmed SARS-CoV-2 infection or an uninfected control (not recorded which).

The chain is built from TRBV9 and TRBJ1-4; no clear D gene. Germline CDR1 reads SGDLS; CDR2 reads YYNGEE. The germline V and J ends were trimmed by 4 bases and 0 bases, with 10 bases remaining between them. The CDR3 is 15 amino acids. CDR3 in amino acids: CASSLTAATNEKLFF. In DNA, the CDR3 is TGTGCCAGCAGCCTTACGGCCGCAACTAATGAAAAACTGTTTTTT.

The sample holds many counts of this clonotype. CDR3 protein: CASSVDSGGLGQPQHF. DNA of the CDR3: TGTGCCAGCAGCGTCGACTCAGGGGGTTTGGGTCAGCCCCAGCATTTT. V is TRBV9 and J is TRBJ1-5, with 7 bases aligning to TRBD1. The junction had 11 bases not matched to a gene; V was cut back by 2 bases and J by 6 bases. This CDR3 contains 16 residues. CDR1 and CDR2 (germline): SGDLS, YYNGEE.

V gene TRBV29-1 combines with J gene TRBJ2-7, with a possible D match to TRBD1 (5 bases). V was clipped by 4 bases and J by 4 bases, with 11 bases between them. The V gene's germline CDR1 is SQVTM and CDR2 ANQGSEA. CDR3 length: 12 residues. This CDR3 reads CSVGRAGYEQYF. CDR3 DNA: TGCAGCGTTGGCCGGGCAGGGTACGAGCAGTACTTC.

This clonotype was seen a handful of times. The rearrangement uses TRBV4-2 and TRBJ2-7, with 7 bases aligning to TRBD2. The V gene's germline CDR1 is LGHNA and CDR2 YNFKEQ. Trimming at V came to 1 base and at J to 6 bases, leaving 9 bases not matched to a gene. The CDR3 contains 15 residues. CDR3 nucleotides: TGTGCCAGCAGCCAAGGGACCGGGAGGTACGGCGAGCAGTACTTC. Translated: CASSQGTGRYGEQYF.

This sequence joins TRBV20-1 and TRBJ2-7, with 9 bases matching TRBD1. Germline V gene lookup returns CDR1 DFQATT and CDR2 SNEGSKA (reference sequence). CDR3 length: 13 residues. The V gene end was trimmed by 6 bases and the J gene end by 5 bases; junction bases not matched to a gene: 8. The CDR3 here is CSAGGQGLDEQYF. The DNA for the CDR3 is TGCAGTGCGGGGGGACAGGGTCTCGACGAGCAGTACTTC.

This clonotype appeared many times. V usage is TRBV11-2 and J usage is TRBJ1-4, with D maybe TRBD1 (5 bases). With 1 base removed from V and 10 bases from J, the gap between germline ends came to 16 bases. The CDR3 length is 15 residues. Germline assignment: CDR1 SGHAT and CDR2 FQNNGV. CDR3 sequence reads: CASSLGDWVGVKLFF. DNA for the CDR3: TGTGCCAGCAGCTTAGGGGACTGGGTTGGAGTAAAACTGTTTTTT.

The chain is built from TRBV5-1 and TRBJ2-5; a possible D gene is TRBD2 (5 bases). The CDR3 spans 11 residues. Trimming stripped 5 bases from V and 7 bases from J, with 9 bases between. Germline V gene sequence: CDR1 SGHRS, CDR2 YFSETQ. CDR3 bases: TGCGCCAGCAGTTCCGAGGGGACCCAGTACTTC. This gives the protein CASSSEGTQYF.

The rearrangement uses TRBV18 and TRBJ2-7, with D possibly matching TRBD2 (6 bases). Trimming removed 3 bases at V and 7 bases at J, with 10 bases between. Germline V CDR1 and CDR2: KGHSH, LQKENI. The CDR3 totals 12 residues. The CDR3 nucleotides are TGTGCCAGCTCACCCGCCGGGGGTGAGCAGTACTTC. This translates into CASSPAGGEQYF.

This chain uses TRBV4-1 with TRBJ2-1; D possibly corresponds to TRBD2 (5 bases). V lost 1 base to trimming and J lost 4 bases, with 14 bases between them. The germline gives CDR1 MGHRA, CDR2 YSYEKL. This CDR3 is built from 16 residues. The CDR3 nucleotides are TGCGCCAGCAGCCAAGCGTATAACGGGGTGTACAATGAGCAGTTCTTC. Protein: CASSQAYNGVYNEQFF.

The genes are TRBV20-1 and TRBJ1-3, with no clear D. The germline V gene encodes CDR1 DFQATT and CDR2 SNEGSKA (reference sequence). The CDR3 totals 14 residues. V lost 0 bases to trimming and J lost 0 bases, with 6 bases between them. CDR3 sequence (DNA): TGCAGTGCTAGAGAAGATCACTCTGGAAACACCATATATTTT. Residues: CSAREDHSGNTIYF.

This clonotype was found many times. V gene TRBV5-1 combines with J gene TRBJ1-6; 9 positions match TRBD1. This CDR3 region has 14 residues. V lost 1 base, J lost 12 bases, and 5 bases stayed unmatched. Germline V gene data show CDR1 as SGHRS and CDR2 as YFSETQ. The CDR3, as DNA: TGCGCCAGCAGCTTGTCCGGACAGGGGCTACCCCTCCACTTT. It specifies CASSLSGQGLPLHF.

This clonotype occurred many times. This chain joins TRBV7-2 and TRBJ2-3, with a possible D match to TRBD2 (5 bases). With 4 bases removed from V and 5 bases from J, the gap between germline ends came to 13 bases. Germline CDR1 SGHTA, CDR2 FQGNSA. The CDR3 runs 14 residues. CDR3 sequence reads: CASSSPVGGDTQYF. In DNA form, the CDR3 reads TGTGCCAGCAGCTCGCCCGTTGGAGGAGATACGCAGTATTTT.

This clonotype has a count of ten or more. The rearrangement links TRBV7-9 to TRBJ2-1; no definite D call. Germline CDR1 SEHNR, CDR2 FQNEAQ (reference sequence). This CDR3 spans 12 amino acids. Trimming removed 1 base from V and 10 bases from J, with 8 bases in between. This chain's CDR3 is CASSLDAWEQFF. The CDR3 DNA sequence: TGTGCCAGCAGCTTAGATGCGTGGGAGCAGTTCTTC. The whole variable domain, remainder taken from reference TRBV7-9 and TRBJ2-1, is DTGVSQNPRHKITKRGQNVTFRCDPISEHNRLYWYRQTLGQGPEFLTYFQNEAQLEKSRLLSDRFSAERPKGSFSTLEIQRTEQGDSAMYLCASSLDAWEQFFGPGTRLTVL.

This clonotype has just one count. This chain's CDR3 is CSVEEFRAGRSGDTQYF. The DNA for the CDR3 is TGCAGCGTTGAAGAGTTTCGCGCGGGGAGGTCCGGAGATACGCAGTATTTT. The genes are TRBV29-1 and TRBJ2-3; D may be TRBD2 (6 bases). Germline CDR1 SQVTM, CDR2 ANQGSEA. V was clipped by 0 bases and J by 5 bases, with 21 bases between them. CDR3 length equals 17 residues.

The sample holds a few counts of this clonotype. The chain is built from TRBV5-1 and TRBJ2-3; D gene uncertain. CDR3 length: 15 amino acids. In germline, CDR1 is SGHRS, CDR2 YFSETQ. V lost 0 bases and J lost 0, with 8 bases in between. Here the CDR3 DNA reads TGCGCCAGCAGCTTGGGGATTAGCAGCACAGATACGCAGTATTTT. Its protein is CASSLGISSTDTQYF.

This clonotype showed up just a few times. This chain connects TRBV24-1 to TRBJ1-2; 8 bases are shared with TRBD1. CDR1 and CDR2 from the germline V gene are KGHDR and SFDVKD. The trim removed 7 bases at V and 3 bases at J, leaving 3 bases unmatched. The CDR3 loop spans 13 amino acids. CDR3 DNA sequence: TGTGCCACCAGCCTGGGACAGGACTATGGCTACACCTTC. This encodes CATSLGQDYGYTF.

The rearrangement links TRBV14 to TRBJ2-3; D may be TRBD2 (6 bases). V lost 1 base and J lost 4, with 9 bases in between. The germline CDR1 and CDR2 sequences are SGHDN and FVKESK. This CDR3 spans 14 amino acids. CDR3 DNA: TGTGCCAGCAGCCAAGTTCGGAGGGCAGATACGCAGTATTTT. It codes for CASSQVRRADTQYF. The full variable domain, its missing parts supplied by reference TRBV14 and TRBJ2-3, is EAGVTQFPSHSVIEKGQTVTLRCDPISGHDNLYWYRRVMGKEIKFLLHFVKESKQDESGMPNNRFLAERTGGTYSTLKVQPAELEDSGVYFCASSQVRRADTQYFGPGTRLTVL.

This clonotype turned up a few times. CDR3 region: CASSPPVAGYSGVTQYF. The CDR3 DNA is TGTGCCAGCAGCCCCCCAGTAGCGGGGTATTCGGGAGTTACGCAGTATTTT. The chain carries TRBV7-9 and TRBJ2-3; 8 bases are shared with TRBD2. V lost 5 bases and J lost 8; bases outside the gene matches: 18. This CDR3 is built from 17 residues. Germline values: CDR1 SEHNR, CDR2 FQNEAQ (reference sequence).

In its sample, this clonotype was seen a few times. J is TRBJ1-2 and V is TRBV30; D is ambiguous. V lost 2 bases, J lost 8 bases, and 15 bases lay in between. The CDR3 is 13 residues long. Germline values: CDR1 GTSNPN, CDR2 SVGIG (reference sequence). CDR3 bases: TGTGCCTGGAGTCCCCCCCCTCACGGGGGCTACACCTTC. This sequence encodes CAWSPPPHGGYTF.